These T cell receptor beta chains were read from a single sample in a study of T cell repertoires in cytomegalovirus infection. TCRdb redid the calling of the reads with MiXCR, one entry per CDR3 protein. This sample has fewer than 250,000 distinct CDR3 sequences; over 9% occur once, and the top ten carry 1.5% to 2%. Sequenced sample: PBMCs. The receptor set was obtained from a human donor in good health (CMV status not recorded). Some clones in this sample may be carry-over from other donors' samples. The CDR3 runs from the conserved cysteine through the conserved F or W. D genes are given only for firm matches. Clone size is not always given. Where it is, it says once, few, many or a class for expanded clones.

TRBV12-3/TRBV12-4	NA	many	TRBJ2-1	CASSSSTLSSYNEQFF	TGTGCCAGCAGTTCTAGCACCCTAAGCTCCTACAATGAGCAGTTCTTC
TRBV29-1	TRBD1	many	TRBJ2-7	CSALTGPYEQYF	TGCAGCGCCCTGACAGGGCCCTACGAGCAGTACTTC
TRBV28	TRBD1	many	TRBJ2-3	CASSTGATDTQYF	TGTGCCAGCAGTACAGGGGCCACAGATACGCAGTATTTT
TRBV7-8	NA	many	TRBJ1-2	CASSHLEGGYTF	TGTGCCAGCAGCCACCTAGAGGGCGGCTACACCTTC
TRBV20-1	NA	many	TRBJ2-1	CSARALADSYNEQFF	TGCAGTGCTAGAGCACTAGCCGACTCCTACAATGAGCAGTTCTTC
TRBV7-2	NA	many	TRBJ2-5	CASSLEVGLETQYF	TGTGCCAGCAGCTTAGAAGTGGGTTTGGAGACCCAGTACTTC
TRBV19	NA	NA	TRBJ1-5	CASSIVGVSGNQPQHF	TGTGCCAGTAGTATAGTCGGGGTTTCGGGCAATCAGCCCCAGCATTTT
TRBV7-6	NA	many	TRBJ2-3	CASSLGVGSWDTQYF	TGTGCCAGCAGCTTAGGGGTGGGATCGTGGGATACGCAGTATTTT
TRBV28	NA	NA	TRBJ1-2	CAIARGGANYGYTF	TGTGCCATAGCCAGAGGGGGGGCTAACTATGGCTACACCTTC
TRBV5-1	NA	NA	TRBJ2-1	CASSPQWLWNEQFF	TGCGCCAGCAGCCCCCAGTGGCTATGGAATGAGCAGTTCTTC
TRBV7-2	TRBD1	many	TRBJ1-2	CASSLNRGQSYGYTF	TGTGCCAGCAGCTTAAACAGGGGGCAGAGCTATGGCTACACCTTC
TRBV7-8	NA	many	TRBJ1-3	CASSLALRGGSGNTIYF	TGTGCCAGCAGCTTAGCTTTGAGGGGTGGATCTGGAAACACCATATATTTT
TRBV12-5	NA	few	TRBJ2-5	CASGLVRTIQETQYF	TGTGCTAGTGGTTTGGTACGCACGATCCAAGAGACCCAGTACTTC
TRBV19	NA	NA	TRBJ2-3	CASSHVGTDTQYF	TGTGCCAGTAGTCATGTTGGGACAGATACGCAGTATTTT
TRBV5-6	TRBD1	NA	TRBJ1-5	CASSRTGTGPLGNQPQHF	TGTGCCAGCAGCCGCACCGGGACAGGGCCTCTAGGCAATCAGCCCCAGCATTTT
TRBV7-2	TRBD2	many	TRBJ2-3	CASSLEEIAGARLYF	TGTGCCAGCAGCTTAGAGGAAATAGCGGGAGCCCGGCTGTATTTT
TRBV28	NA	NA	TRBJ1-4	CASSLAQGGEKLFF	TGTGCCAGCAGTTTAGCTCAGGGAGGTGAAAAACTGTTTTTT
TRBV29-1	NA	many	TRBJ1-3	CSVLTTRRNTIYF	TGCAGCGTACTAACAACTCGGAGAAACACCATATATTTT